The present entry profiles one T cell receptor beta chain with its context. Its antigen is not identified. The record originates from a study of cytomegalovirus exposure and HLA in healthy donors. On the study more broadly: Of several hundred genotyped donors, about 81% clustered with self-reported Caucasian donors. General study points: In an earlier analysis, about 87% or about 30%: the productive usage of most TCR beta V segments. The classifier was said to identify cytomegalovirus status with high specificity and sensitivity.

The V gene's germline CDR1 is SGHRS and CDR2 YFSETQ. The CDR3 is 18 residues long. V dropped 0 bases and J dropped 4; count of bases not matched to a gene: 8. The PCR contained 60 Vbeta and 13 Jbeta primers. Authors' data handling: A later analysis counted approximately 80 million unique TCR beta chains, 9.5 million to 13 million shared. Libraries were prepared by immunoSEQ multiplex PCR; TCRdb keeps only in-frame clonotypes and omits some of them. The V and J calls and the clone size are those of that table, but D and trimming were determined from the DNA. Among 130,000 to 150,000 clones listed, roughly 80% were seen once.

Sequencing input: PBMCs. The rearrangement uses TRBV5-1 and TRBJ2-2; 11 nucleotides agree with TRBD1. This TCR was recovered from a female donor in good health and CMV-seronegative. The CDR3 coding sequence is TGCGCCAGCAGCTTGGAGTGGACAGGGGGCCCGGTCACCGGGGAGCTGTTTTTT. This encodes CASSLEWTGGPVTGELFF.